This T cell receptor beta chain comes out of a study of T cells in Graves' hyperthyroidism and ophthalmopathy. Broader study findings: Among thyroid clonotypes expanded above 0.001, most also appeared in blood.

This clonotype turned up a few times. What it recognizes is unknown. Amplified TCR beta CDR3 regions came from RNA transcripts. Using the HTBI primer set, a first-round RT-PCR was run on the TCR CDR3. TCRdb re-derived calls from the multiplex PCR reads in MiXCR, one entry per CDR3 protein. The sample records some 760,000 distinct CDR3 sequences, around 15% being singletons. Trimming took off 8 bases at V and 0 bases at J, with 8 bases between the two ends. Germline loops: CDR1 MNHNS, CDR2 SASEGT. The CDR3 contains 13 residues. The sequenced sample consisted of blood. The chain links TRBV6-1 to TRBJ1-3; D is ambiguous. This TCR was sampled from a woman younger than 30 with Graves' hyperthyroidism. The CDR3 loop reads CASSKVSGNTIYF. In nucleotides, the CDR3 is TGTGCCAGCTCGAAAGTCTCTGGAAACACCATATATTTT.